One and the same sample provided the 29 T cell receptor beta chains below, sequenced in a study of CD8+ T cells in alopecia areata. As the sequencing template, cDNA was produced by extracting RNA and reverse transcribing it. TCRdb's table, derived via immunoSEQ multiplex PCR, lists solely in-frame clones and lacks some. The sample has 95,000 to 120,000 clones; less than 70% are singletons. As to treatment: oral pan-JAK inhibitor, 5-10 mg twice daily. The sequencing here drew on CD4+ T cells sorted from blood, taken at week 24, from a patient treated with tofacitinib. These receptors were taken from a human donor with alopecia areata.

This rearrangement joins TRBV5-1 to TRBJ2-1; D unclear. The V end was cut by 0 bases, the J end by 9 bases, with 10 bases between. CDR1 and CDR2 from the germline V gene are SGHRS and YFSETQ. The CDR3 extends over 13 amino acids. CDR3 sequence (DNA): TGCGCCAGCAGCTTGGTTTTGGGTGGTGAGCAGTTCTTC. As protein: CASSLVLGGEQFF.

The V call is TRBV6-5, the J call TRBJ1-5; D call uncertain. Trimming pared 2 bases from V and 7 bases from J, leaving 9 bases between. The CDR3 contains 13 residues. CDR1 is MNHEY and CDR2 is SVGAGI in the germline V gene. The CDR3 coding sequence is TGTGCCAGCAGTTACGATCGGACCCAGCCCCAGCATTTT. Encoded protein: CASSYDRTQPQHF.

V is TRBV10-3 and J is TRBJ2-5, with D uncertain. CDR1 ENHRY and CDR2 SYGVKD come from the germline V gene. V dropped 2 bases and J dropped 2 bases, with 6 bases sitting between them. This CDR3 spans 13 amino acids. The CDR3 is CAISERTQETQYF. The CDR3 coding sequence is TGTGCCATCAGTGAGCGGACGCAAGAGACCCAGTACTTC.

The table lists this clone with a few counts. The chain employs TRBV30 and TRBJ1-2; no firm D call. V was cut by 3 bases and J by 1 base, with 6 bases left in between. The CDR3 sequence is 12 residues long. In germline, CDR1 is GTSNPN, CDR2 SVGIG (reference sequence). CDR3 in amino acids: CAWSQNNYGYTF. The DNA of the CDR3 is TGTGCCTGGAGCCAAAATAACTATGGCTACACCTTC.

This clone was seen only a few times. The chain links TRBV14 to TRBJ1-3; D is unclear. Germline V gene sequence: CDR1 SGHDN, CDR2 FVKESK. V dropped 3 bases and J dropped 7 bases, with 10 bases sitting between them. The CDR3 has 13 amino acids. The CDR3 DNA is TGTGCCAGCAGCCACGGGGTCACCAACACCATATATTTT. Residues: CASSHGVTNTIYF.

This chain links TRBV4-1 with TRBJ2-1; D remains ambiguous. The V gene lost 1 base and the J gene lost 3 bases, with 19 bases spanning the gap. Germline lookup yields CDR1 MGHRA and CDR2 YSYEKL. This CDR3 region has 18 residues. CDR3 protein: CASSQGSGLRQNYNEQFF. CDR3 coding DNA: TGCGCCAGCAGCCAAGGTTCTGGGCTGAGGCAAAACTACAATGAGCAGTTCTTC.

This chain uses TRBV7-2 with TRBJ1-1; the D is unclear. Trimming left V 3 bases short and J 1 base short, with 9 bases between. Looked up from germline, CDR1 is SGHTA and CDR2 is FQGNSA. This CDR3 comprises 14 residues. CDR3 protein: CASSFRLTNTEAFF. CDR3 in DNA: TGTGCCAGCAGCTTCCGACTGACGAACACTGAAGCTTTCTTT.

The CDR3 region is CASSRDSPGAQYF. The CDR3, as DNA: TGTGCCAGCAGTCGGGACTCGCCGGGGGCCCAGTACTTC. V gene TRBV6-6 combines with J gene TRBJ2-5, with D possibly TRBD2 on 6 matching bases. The V end was cut by 5 bases, the J end by 9 bases, with 16 bases between. The CDR3 has 13 residues. The germline CDR1 and CDR2 sequences are MNHNY and SVGAGI (reference sequence).

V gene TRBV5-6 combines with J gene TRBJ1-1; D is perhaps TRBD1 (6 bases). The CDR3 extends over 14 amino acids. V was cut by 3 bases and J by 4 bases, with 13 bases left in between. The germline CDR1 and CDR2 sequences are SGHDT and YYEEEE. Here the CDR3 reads CASSSRQGGTEAFF. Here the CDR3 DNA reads TGTGCCAGCAGCTCCCGACAAGGGGGCACTGAAGCTTTCTTT.

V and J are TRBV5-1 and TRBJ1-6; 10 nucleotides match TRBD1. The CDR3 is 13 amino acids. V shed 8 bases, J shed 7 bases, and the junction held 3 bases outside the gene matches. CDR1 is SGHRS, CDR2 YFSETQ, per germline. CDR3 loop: CASSGQGNSPLHF. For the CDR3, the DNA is TGCGCCAGTTCGGGACAGGGGAATTCACCCCTCCACTTT.

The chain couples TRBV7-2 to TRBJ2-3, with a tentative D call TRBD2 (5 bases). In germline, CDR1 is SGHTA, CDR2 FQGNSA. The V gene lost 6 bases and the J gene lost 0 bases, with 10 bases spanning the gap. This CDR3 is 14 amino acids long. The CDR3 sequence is CASSRGLSTDTQYF. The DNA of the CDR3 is TGTGCCAGCAGTCGTGGACTCAGCACAGATACGCAGTATTTT.

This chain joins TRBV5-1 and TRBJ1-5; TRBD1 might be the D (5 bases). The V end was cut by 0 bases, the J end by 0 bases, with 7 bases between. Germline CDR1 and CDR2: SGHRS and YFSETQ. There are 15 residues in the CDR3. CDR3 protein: CASSLGTNSNQPQHF. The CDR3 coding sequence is TGCGCCAGCAGCTTGGGGACAAATAGCAATCAGCCCCAGCATTTT.

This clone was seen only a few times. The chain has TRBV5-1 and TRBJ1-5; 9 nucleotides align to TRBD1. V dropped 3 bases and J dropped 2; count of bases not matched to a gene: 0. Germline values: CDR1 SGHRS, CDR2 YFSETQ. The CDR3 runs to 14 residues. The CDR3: CASSWTGGNQPQHF. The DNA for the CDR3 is TGCGCCAGCAGCTGGACAGGGGGCAATCAGCCCCAGCATTTT. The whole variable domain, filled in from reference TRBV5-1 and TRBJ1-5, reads KAGVTQTPRYLIKTRGQQVTLSCSPISGHRSVSWYQQTPGQGLQFLFEYFSETQRNKGNFPGRFSGRQFSNSRSEMNVSTLELGDSALYLCASSWTGGNQPQHFGDGTRLSIL.

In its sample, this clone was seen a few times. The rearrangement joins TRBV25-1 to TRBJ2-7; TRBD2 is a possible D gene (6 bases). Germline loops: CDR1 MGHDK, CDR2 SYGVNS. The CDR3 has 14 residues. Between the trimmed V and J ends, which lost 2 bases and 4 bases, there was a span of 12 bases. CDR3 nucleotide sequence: TGTGCCAGCAGTGAACCCGGACTATCGTACGAGCAGTACTTC. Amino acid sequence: CASSEPGLSYEQYF.

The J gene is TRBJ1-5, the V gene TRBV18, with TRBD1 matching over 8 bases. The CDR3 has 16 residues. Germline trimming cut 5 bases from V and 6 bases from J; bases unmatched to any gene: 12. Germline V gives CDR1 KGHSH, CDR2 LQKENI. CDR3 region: CASSGQSGTGSQPQHF. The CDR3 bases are TGTGCCAGCTCAGGCCAATCCGGGACAGGAAGTCAGCCCCAGCATTTT. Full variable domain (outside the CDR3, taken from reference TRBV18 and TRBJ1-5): NAGVMQNPRHLVRRRGQEARLRCSPMKGHSHVYWYRQLPEEGLKFMVYLQKENIIDESGMPKERFSAEFPKEGPSILRIQQVVRGDSAAYFCASSGQSGTGSQPQHFGDGTRLSIL.

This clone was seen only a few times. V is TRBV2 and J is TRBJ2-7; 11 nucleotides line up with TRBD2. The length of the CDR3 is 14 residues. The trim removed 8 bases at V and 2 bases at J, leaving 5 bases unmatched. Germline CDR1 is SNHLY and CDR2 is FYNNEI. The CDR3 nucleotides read TGTGCCAGCTTAAGACTAGCGGGGACCTACGAGCAGTACTTC. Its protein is CASLRLAGTYEQYF. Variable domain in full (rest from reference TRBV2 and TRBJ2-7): EPEVTQTPSHQVTQMGQEVILRCVPISNHLYFYWYRQILGQKVEFLVSFYNNEISEKSEIFDDQFSVERPDGSNFTLKIRSTKLEDSAMYFCASLRLAGTYEQYFGPGTRLTVT.

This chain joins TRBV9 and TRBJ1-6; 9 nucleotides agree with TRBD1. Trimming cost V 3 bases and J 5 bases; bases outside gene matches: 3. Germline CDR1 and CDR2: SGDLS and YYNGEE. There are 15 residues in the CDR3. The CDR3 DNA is TGTGCCAGCAGCGCGGGACAGGGAAATAATTCACCCCTCCACTTT. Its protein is CASSAGQGNNSPLHF.

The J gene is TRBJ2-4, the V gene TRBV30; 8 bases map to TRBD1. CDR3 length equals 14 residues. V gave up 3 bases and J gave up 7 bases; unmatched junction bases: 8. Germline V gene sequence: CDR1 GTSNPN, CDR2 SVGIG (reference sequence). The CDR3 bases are TGTGCCTGGAGGAGGACAGGGATGGGGAACATTCAGTACTTC. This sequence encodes CAWRRTGMGNIQYF.

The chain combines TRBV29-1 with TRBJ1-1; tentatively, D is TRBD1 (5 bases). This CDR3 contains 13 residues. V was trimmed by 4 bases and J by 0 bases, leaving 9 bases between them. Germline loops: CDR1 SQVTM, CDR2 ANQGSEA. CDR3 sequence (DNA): TGCAGCGTTGCACAGGTCGTGAACACTGAAGCTTTCTTT. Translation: CSVAQVVNTEAFF.

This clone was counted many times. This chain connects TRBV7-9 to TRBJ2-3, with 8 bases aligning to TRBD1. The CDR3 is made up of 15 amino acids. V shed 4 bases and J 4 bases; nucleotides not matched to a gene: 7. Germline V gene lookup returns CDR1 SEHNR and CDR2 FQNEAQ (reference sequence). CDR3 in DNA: TGTGCCAGCAGCTCGTTGACAGGGGCCGCAGATACGCAGTATTTT. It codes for CASSSLTGAADTQYF.

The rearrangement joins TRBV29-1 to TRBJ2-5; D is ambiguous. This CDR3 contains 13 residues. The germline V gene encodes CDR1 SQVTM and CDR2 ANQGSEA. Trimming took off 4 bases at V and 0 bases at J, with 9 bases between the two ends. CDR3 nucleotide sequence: TGCAGCGTTGCAAGAACGTACCAAGAGACCCAGTACTTC. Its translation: CSVARTYQETQYF.

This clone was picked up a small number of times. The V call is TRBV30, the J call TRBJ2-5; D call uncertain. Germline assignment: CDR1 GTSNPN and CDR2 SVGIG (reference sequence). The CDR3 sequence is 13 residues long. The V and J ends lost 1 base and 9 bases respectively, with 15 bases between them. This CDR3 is CAWSANPSPAQYF. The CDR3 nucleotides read TGTGCCTGGAGTGCCAACCCCAGCCCAGCCCAGTACTTC.

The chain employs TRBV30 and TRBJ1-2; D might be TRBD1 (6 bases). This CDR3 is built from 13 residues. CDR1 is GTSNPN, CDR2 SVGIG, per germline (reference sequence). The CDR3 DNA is TGTGGAGTAGGGGGTGTAGAAGGCTATGGCTACACCTTC. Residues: CGVGGVEGYGYTF.

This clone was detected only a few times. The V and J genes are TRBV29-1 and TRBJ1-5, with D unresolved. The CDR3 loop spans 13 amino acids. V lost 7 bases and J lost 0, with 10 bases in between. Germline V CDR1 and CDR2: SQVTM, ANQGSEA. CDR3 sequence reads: CSAGFGSNQPQHF. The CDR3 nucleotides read TGCAGCGCTGGTTTCGGTAGCAATCAGCCCCAGCATTTT.

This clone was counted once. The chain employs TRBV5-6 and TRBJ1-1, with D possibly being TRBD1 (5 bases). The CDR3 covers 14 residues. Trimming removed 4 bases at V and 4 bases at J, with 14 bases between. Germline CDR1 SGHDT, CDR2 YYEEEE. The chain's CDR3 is CASSTGLPTTEAFF. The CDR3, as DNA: TGTGCCAGCAGCACGGGACTTCCAACCACTGAAGCTTTCTTT.

The CDR3 bases are TGTGCCAGCAGCTTATTCACTCTAGCGGGGCAAGAGACCCAGTACTTC. Protein: CASSLFTLAGQETQYF. This chain uses TRBV7-2 with TRBJ2-5, with 9 bases aligning to TRBD2. Germline values: CDR1 SGHTA, CDR2 FQGNSA. The trim removed 2 bases at V and 2 bases at J, leaving 6 bases unmatched. The CDR3 spans 16 residues.

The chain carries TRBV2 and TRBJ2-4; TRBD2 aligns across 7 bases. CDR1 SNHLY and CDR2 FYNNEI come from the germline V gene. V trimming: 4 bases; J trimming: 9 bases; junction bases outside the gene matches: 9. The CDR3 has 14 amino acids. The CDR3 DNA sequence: TGTGCCAGCAGTGTCTCCCCGACTAGCTTCATTCAGTACTTC. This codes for CASSVSPTSFIQYF.

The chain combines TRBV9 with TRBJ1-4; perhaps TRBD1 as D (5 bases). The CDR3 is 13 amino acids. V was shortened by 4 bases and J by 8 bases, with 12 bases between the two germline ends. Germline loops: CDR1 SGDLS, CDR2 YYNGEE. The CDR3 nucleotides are TGTGCCAGCAGCAGGGGACGTGGGGAAAAACTGTTTTTT. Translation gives CASSRGRGEKLFF.

Written as DNA, the CDR3 is TGCGCCAGCAGCCAAGCGCTTATATCAGCGTCCCAGCATTTT. This gives the protein CASSQALISASQHF. The chain links TRBV4-1 to TRBJ1-5; D is undetermined. CDR1 is MGHRA and CDR2 is YSYEKL in the germline V gene. The CDR3 is 14 residues long. V was trimmed by 1 base and J by 11 bases, leaving 15 bases between them.